Below are 15 T cell receptor beta chains sequenced from a single sample in a study of blood T cell repertoires in COVID-19. This table comes from immunoSEQ multiplex PCR, and its TCRdb copy is limited to in-frame clones, with some not included. The sample contains about 110,000 clones, 69% of which appear only once. The sequenced sample consisted of peripheral blood. The source of these receptors is an older man with acute or convalescent COVID-19.

This chain joins TRBV28 and TRBJ2-7; 8 bases map to TRBD1. Germline-derived CDR1 and CDR2 are MDHEN and SYDVKM. CDR3 size: 16 residues. With V trimmed by 2 bases and J by 5 bases, 11 bases remained unmatched. The CDR3 DNA reads as TGTGCCAGCAGTTTAAGGGAGTGGACAGGGATCGACGAGCAGTACTTC. Protein sequence: CASSLREWTGIDEQYF.

The J gene is TRBJ1-1, the V gene TRBV2, with 7 bases lining up with TRBD1. Germline CDR1 SNHLY, CDR2 FYNNEI. The CDR3 spans 12 residues. The J segment lost 5 bases and the V segment lost 4 bases, leaving 1 base of the junction unmatched. The CDR3 protein is CASSADRTEAFF. DNA for the CDR3: TGTGCCAGCAGTGCGGACAGGACTGAAGCTTTCTTT.

This clone has just a few counts. The chain joins TRBV15 to TRBJ2-5, with a tentative D call TRBD2 (6 bases). The germline gives CDR1 LNHNV, CDR2 YYDKDF (reference sequence). Trimming pared 4 bases from V and 5 bases from J, leaving 11 bases between. The CDR3 covers 13 residues. The CDR3 reads CATSKEGLETQYF. In nucleotides, the CDR3 is TGTGCCACCAGCAAGGAGGGGTTGGAGACCCAGTACTTC.

The gene calls are TRBV6-5 and TRBJ1-1, with TRBD1 matching 9 bases. The CDR3 length is 14 residues. In germline, CDR1 is MNHEY, CDR2 SVGAGI. V was clipped by 7 bases and J by 6 bases; unmatched bases: 9. Written as DNA, the CDR3 is TGTGCCAGCAAAATGGGACAGGGTATCTCTGAAGCTTTCTTT. Protein sequence: CASKMGQGISEAFF.

This rearrangement joins TRBV5-6 to TRBJ2-3; TRBD1 agrees at 9 bases. This CDR3 is built from 15 residues. Germline V gene sequence: CDR1 SGHDT, CDR2 YYEEEE. V lost 4 bases and J lost 6; bases outside the gene matches: 9. The CDR3 region is CASSPGTGRTDTQYF. The CDR3 region has the DNA TGTGCCAGCAGCCCTGGGACAGGGCGAACCGATACGCAGTATTTT.

J is TRBJ1-2 and V is TRBV28; D unclear. The V gene lost 8 bases and the J gene lost 3 bases, with 13 bases spanning the gap. Germline values: CDR1 MDHEN, CDR2 SYDVKM. The CDR3 runs 13 residues. CDR3: CASRSGFDYGYTF. DNA of the CDR3: TGTGCCAGCCGGTCCGGTTTCGACTATGGCTACACCTTC.

V and J are TRBV4-1 and TRBJ2-1; D unclear. CDR1 is MGHRA, CDR2 YSYEKL, per germline. This CDR3 spans 12 amino acids. V was trimmed by 3 bases and J by 7 bases, leaving 7 bases between them. CDR3 coding DNA: TGCGCCAGCAGCCACCTACGTAATGAGCAGTTCTTC. It yields the protein CASSHLRNEQFF.

This chain links TRBV20-1 with TRBJ1-1; D gene unclear. Germline CDR1 and CDR2: DFQATT and SNEGSKA (reference sequence). The CDR3 runs 11 residues. The V gene lost 0 bases and the J gene lost 6 bases, with 5 bases spanning the gap. The CDR3 is CSARDYPEAFF. The CDR3 region has the DNA TGCAGTGCTAGAGATTATCCTGAAGCTTTCTTT.

The V gene is TRBV7-8, the J gene TRBJ2-2, with 10 bases lining up with TRBD2. Germline CDR1 and CDR2: SGHVS and FQNEAQ. This CDR3 spans 18 amino acids. V gave up 1 base and J gave up 5 bases; unmatched junction bases: 10. For the CDR3, the DNA is TGTGCCAGCAGCTTAGGACCTAGCGGGAGCGTGAGGACCGGGGAGCTGTTTTTT. Amino acid sequence: CASSLGPSGSVRTGELFF.

The V gene is TRBV5-5, the J gene TRBJ2-1; 8 bases agree with TRBD1. Germline V gene data show CDR1 as SGHKS and CDR2 as YYEKEE (reference sequence). V gave up 2 bases and J gave up 7 bases; unmatched junction bases: 8. There are 15 residues in the CDR3. CDR3 protein: CASSFYLRGRNEQFF. CDR3 nucleotides: TGTGCCAGCAGCTTTTACCTCAGGGGGCGAAATGAGCAGTTCTTC.

The V gene is TRBV5-4, the J gene TRBJ2-5, with TRBD2 as a possible D gene (5 bases). The CDR3 contains 14 residues. Germline lookup yields CDR1 SGHNT and CDR2 YYREEE (reference sequence). V was pared by 4 bases and J by 4 bases, with 14 bases between. This CDR3 is CASSHLARGETQYF. The DNA of the CDR3 is TGTGCCAGCAGCCACCTGGCCCGGGGAGAGACCCAGTACTTC.

The chain carries TRBV10-3 and TRBJ2-5; a possible D gene is TRBD1 (5 bases). Germline CDR1 and CDR2: ENHRY and SYGVKD. The V end lost 10 bases, the J end lost 0 bases, and 9 bases lay between the germline ends. The CDR3 length is 12 residues. CDR3 sequence: CATRQNQETQYF. The CDR3, as DNA: TGTGCCACCCGACAGAACCAAGAGACCCAGTACTTC.

The chain is built from TRBV19 and TRBJ1-5, with a tentative D call TRBD1 (6 bases). The V and J ends lost 6 bases and 9 bases respectively, with 18 bases between them. This CDR3 comprises 14 residues. Per germline, CDR1 LNHDA and CDR2 SQIVND (reference sequence). The CDR3 loop reads CASRSTGKGSPQHF. The DNA of the CDR3 is TGTGCCAGTAGGTCTACAGGGAAAGGATCGCCCCAGCATTTT.

DNA for the CDR3: TGTGCCAGTAGTATATTAGGGGCTTATGGCTACACCTTC. The encoded protein is CASSILGAYGYTF. This sequence joins TRBV19 and TRBJ1-2; D might be TRBD1 (5 bases). This CDR3 comprises 13 residues. V was shortened by 2 bases and J by 5 bases, with 9 bases between the two germline ends. In germline, CDR1 is LNHDA, CDR2 SQIVND (reference sequence).

The chain carries TRBV6-5 and TRBJ2-1; D is perhaps TRBD2 (7 bases). In germline, CDR1 is MNHEY, CDR2 SVGAGI. V was shortened by 6 bases and J by 3 bases, with 15 bases between the two germline ends. This CDR3 comprises 15 residues. CDR3 residues: CASSLGLGGYNEQFF. Here the CDR3 DNA reads TGTGCCAGCAGCTTAGGACTAGGGGGCTACAATGAGCAGTTCTTC.